This TCR beta chain comes out of a study of shared clonotypes between healthy human individuals (dated by TCRdb to 2020 to 2022). With regard to the full study: A couple of women and a few men aged 18 to 49 years were included in the cohort. For each donor, three plates each were used for CD4 naive and CD4 memory, two plates were used for CD8 naive, and one plate was used for CD8 memory. Blood TCR repertoires of 5 or 6 healthy adults were deeply sequenced to estimate repertoire size and the extent of clonotype sharing between individuals. Per donor, leukapheresis produced somewhere between about 0.9 and 9.5 billion PBMCs. Libraries were prepared and TCR repertoires were sequenced by different laboratories using diverse techniques, in order to increase sequencing depth and limit assay-specific biases.

Healthy HIV-negative adults with no recently reported acute infections or vaccinations were included as donors. Only Caucasian adults living in Nashville, Tennessee, USA were represented among the donors. CD4+ T cells were enriched by magnetic negative selection, after which naive cells were positively selected on CD45RA and the negative fraction was taken as the memory subset. Blood was collected by leukapheresis, and PBMCs were isolated by Ficoll-Histopaque density gradient centrifugation and then cryopreserved in liquid nitrogen vapor phase. Purity and quantity of every magnetically sorted T cell population were checked by analytical flow cytometry. Each sorted fraction had its genomic DNA isolated and then quantified by UV absorbance on a Nanodrop 2000c. The junction carries 6 bases between V and J, which are trimmed by 3 bases and 0 bases respectively. Spanning cysteine to phenylalanine, the CDR3 consists of 13 amino acids. Just CDR3 DNA is preserved here, 39 bases in frame from base 1. CDR1 is given as SGHDT and CDR2 as YYEEEE, both from the germline V gene.

Findings and caveats that apply to the study as a whole: Incomplete sequencing was indicated by rarefaction of sorted-subset datasets, despite the large sequencing depth. Larger estimated clonotype richness was generally found for naive subsets than for memory subsets. Across a handful of donors, about 5.2% of naive CD4, around 3.3% of naive CD8, under 2.5% of memory CD4, and under 0.45% of memory CD8 clonotypes were shared. The small number of donors limited the genetic and exposure-history diversity represented. Higher generation probabilities were observed for clonotypes shared by all four sorted-subset donors than for non-shared clonotypes. Pairwise subsampling indicated that sequencing depth was expected to affect the degree of clonotype sharing among donors. Sampling was restricted to blood, and TCR repertoires in tissue are likely to differ from TCR repertoires in blood.

About this clone itself: Which antigen it targets is not known. Within one base of it there is no much larger clone, and no base qualities were kept.

Using the deep immunoSEQ assay, multiplex PCR amplified TCR CDR3 regions from genomic DNA. For each cell subset, the extracted genomic DNA was distributed evenly across all wells of several immunoSEQ 96-well plates, and each plate served as one replicate. For sorted subsets, 200 to 250 ng of genomic DNA, equivalent to 25,000 to 35,000 T cell genomes, went into each replicate PCR. Purified libraries were quantified with a Qubit 3.0 fluorometer, sized on a Bioanalyzer 2100, and re-quantified with the KAPA Library Quantification kit. Each immunoSEQ 96-well plate was sequenced on its own single-read 150-cycle Illumina NextSeq 550 flow cell. The authors' pipeline ran thus. The immunoSEQ output contained only junctional sequences without quality scores, so filtering could not match that applied to full-length reads. Sequences were annotated with PyIR, a Python wrapper for IgBLAST v1.9, and V/J genes and CDR3 were assigned using IMGT germline references. Reads with weak V/J assignments (E-value above 1e-6), missing CDR3, stop codons, out-of-frame junctions, or ambiguous translated residues were removed. V3J clonotypes were defined by identical inferred V gene, J gene, and CDR3 amino acid sequence. The percentage overlap between two repertoires was calculated by dividing the number of shared unique clonotypes by the size of the smaller repertoire. Richness of each repertoire was evaluated using RTK rarefaction, the Chao1 estimator, and Recon v2.1 estimates of unobserved clonotypes. OLGA was used to compute generation probabilities for all TCRbeta clonotypes that the gDNA method yielded from several donors. Sourced from immuneACCESS, this table was stored by TCRdb with only in-frame sequences that have V and J called. A share of the clones is absent; for the studies checked, an unresolved V gene accounts for under half, and the remainder has no known explanation. V, J and clone size reflect that table, while D and trimming were determined from the DNA. Here the sample has some 1,600,000 clones; around 98% occur a single time. The ten largest clones capture 0.4% to 0.45% of the sample.

This receptor was identified in a man aged 25 to 45 in good health. Sequenced sample: naive CD4+ T cells sorted from blood. The sample's cell subset or site, from its label and the paper: CD45RA+ positively selected. The sequence is built from TRBV5-6 and TRBJ1-1; no D gene call is confident. In nucleotide form, the sequence is TGTGCCAGCAGCTCATTAATGAACACTGAAGCTTTCTTT. Translated, this is CASSSLMNTEAFF.